Sequencing of this T cell receptor (beta chain) was carried out in a study of blood T cell repertoires in COVID-19. Germline values: CDR1 SGHDN, CDR2 FVKESK. J was trimmed by 1 base and V by 4 bases; bases with no gene match: 5. This CDR3 contains 15 residues. Sequenced by immunoSEQ multiplex PCR; TCRdb stores in-frame clones only, minus some. The sample has 150,000 to 200,000 clones; about 88% are singletons. The sequenced material came from peripheral blood. The chain carries TRBV14 and TRBJ2-7; 9 nucleotides align to TRBD2. The receptor was derived from a man aged 60 to 69 with active or convalescent COVID-19. The chain's CDR3 is CASSRPGLASYEQYF. The CDR3 DNA reads as TGTGCCAGCAGCCGACCGGGACTAGCATCCTACGAGCAGTACTTC.